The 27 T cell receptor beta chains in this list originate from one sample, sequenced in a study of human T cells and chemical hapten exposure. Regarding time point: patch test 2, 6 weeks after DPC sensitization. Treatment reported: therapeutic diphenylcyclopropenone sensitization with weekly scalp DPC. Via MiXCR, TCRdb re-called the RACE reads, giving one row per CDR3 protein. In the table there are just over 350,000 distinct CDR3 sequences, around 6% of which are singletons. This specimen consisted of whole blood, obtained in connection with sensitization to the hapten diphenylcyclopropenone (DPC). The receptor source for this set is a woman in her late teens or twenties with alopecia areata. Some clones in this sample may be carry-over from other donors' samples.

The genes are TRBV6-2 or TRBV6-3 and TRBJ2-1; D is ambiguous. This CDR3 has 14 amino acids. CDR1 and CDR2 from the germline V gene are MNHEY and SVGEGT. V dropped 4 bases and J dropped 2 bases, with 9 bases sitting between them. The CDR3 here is CASSSLETYNEQFF. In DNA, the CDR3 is TGTGCCAGCAGTTCATTAGAGACCTACAATGAGCAGTTCTTC.

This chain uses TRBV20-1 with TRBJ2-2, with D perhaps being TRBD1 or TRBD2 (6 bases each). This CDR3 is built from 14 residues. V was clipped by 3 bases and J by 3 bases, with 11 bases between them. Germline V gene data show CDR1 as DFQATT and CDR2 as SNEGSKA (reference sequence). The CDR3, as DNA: TGCAGTGCTAGTGACGGGGGCGACACCGGGGAGCTGTTTTTT. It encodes CSASDGGDTGELFF.

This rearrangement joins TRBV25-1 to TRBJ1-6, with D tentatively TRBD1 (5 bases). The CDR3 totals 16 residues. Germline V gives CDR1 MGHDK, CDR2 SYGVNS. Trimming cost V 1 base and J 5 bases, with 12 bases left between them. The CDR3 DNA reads TGTGCCAGCAGTGAATTAGAGGGGAGGGATAATTCACCCCTCCACTTT. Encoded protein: CASSELEGRDNSPLHF.

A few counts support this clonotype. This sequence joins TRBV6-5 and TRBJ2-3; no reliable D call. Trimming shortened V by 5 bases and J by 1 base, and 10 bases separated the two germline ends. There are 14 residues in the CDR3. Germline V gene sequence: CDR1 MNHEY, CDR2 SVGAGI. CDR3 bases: TGTGCCAGCAGTGCCCTGTTACGCACAGATACGCAGTATTTT. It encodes CASSALLRTDTQYF.

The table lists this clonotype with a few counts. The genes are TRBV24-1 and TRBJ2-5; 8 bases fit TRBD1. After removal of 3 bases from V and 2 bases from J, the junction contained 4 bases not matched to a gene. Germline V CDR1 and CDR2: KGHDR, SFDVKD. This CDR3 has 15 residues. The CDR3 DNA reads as TGTGCCACCAGTGATGGTGGACAGGGTCAAGAGACCCAGTACTTC. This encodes CATSDGGQGQETQYF.

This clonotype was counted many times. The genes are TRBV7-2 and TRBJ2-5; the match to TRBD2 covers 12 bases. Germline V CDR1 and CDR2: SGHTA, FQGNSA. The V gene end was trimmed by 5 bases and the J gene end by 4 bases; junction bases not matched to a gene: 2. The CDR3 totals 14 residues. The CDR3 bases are TGTGCCAGCAGCCCGGGACTAGCGGGAGAGACCCAGTACTTC. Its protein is CASSPGLAGETQYF. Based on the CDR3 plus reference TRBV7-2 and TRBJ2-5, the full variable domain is GAGVSQSPSNKVTEKGKDVELRCDPISGHTALYWYRQSLGQGLEFLIYFQGNSAPDKSGLPSDRFSAERTGGSVSTLTIQRTQQEDSAVYLCASSPGLAGETQYFGPGTRLLVL.

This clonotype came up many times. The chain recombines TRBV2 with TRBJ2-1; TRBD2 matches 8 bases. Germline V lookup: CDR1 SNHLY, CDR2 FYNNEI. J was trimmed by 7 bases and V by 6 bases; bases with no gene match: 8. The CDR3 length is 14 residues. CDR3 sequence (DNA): TGTGCCAGCAGCGGACTAGCCACCCTTAATGAGCAGTTCTTC. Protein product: CASSGLATLNEQFF.

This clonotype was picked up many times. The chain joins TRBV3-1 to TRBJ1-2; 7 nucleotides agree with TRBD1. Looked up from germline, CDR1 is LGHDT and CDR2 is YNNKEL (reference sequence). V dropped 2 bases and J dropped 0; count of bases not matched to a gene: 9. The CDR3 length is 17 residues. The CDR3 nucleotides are TGTGCCAGCAGCCAATTTGACAGGGTGGCCCCTAACTATGGCTACACCTTC. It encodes CASSQFDRVAPNYGYTF.

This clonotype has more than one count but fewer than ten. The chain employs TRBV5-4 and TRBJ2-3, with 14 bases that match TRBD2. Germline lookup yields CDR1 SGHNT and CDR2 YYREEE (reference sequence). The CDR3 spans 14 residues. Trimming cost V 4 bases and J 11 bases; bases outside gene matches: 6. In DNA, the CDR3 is TGTGCCAGCAGCCAGGGACTAGCGGGGGTAAGGCAGTATTTT. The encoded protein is CASSQGLAGVRQYF.

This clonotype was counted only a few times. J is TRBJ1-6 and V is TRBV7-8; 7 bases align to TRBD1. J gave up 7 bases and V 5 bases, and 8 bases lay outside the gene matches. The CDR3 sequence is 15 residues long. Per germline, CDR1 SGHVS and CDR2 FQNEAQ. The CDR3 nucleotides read TGTGCCAGCAGCCCACGAATGGACAGGAATTCACCCCTCCACTTT. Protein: CASSPRMDRNSPLHF.

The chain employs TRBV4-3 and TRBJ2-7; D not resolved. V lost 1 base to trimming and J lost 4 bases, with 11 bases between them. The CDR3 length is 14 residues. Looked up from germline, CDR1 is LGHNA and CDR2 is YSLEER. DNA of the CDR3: TGCGCCAGCAGCCAAGGGCAGAAAACTTACGAGCAGTACTTC. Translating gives CASSQGQKTYEQYF.

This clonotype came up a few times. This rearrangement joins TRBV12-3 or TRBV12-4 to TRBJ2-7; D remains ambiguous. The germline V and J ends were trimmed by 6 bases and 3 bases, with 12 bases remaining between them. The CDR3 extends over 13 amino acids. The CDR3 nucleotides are TGTGCCAGCAGCCCCAGTGAGAGCTACGAGCAGTACTTC. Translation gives CASSPSESYEQYF.

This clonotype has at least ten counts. CDR3 in DNA: TGTGCCACCAGCAGGGGAACCCATAGCGGGGGGGCCGAAGAGACCCAGTACTTC. Residues: CATSRGTHSGGAEETQYF. The chain employs TRBV15 and TRBJ2-5; TRBD2 agrees at 11 bases. With V trimmed by 3 bases and J by 3 bases, 12 bases remained unmatched. From germline, CDR1 is LNHNV and CDR2 YYDKDF (reference sequence). There are 18 residues in the CDR3.

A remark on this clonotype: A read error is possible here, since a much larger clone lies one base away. For the CDR3, the DNA is TGTGCCAGCAGTTATGGCCCCGGTGGAGGGGATCAGCCCCAGCATTTT. This codes for CASSYGPGGGDQPQHF. The J gene is TRBJ1-5, the V gene TRBV6-2 or TRBV6-3; tentatively, D is TRBD1 (5 bases). With 3 bases removed from V and 5 bases from J, the gap between germline ends came to 17 bases. CDR1 and CDR2 (germline): MNHEY, SVGEGT. This CDR3 is built from 16 residues.

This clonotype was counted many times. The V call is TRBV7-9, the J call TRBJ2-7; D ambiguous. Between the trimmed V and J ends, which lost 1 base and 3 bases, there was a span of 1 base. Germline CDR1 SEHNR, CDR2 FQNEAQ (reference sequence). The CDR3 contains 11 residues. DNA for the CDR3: TGTGCCAGCAGCTTAGTCTACGAGCAGTACTTC. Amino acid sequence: CASSLVYEQYF.

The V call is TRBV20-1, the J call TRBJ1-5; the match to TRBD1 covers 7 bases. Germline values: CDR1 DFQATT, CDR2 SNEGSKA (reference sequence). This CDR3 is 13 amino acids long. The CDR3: CRAQGGLGQPQHF. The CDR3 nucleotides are TGCAGGGCCCAGGGGGGCCTAGGGCAGCCCCAGCATTTT.

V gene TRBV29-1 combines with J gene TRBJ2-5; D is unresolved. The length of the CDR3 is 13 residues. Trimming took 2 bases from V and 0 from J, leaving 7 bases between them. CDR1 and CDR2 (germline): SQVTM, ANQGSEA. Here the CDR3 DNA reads TGCAGCGTTGAAAGTAGGGACCAAGAGACCCAGTACTTC. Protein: CSVESRDQETQYF.

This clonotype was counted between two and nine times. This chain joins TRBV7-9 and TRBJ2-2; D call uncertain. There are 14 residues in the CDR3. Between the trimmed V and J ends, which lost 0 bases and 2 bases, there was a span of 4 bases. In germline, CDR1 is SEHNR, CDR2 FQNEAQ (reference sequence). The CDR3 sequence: CASSLALNTGELFF. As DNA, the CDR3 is TGTGCCAGCAGCTTAGCTCTAAACACCGGGGAGCTGTTTTTT.

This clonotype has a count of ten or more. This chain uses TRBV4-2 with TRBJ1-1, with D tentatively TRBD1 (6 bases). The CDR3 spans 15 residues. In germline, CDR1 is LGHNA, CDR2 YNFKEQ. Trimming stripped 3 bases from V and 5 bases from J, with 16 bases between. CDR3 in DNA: TGTGCCAGCAGCCACGGCAGGGGAGGGAGAACTGAAGCTTTCTTT. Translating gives CASSHGRGGRTEAFF.

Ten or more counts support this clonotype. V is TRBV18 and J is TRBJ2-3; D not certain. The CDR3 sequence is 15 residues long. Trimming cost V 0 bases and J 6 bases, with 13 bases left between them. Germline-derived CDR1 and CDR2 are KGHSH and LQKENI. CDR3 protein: CASSPPARPEDTQYF. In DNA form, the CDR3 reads TGTGCCAGCTCACCACCGGCTCGTCCGGAGGATACGCAGTATTTT. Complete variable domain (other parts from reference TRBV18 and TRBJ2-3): NAGVMQNPRHLVRRRGQEARLRCSPMKGHSHVYWYRQLPEEGLKFMVYLQKENIIDESGMPKERFSAEFPKEGPSILRIQQVVRGDSAAYFCASSPPARPEDTQYFGPGTRLTVL.

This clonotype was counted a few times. CDR3 region: CASSLGVGQYF. The CDR3 coding sequence is TGTGCCAGCAGTTTAGGGGTTGGGCAGTACTTC. The rearrangement joins TRBV6-2 or TRBV6-3 to TRBJ2-7; TRBD1 is a possible D gene (5 bases). There are 11 residues in the CDR3. Germline lookup yields CDR1 MNHEY and CDR2 SVGEGT. The germline V and J ends were trimmed by 4 bases and 9 bases, with 10 bases remaining between them.

The CDR3 region has the DNA TGTGCCAGCAGTTCAGGGAACACCTACAATGAGCAGTTCTTC. It specifies CASSSGNTYNEQFF. V usage is TRBV27 and J usage is TRBJ2-1; D may be TRBD1 (5 bases). Germline CDR1 and CDR2: MNHEY and SMNVEV (reference sequence). CDR3 length: 14 amino acids. Trimming shortened V by 4 bases and J by 2 bases, and 9 bases separated the two germline ends.

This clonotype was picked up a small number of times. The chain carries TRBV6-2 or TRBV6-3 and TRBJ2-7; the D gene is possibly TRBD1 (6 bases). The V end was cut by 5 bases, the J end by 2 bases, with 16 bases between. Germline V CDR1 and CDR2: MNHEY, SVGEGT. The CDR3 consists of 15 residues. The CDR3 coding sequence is TGTGCCAGCAGTCAAACAGGGACAATGGCCTACGAGCAGTACTTC. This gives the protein CASSQTGTMAYEQYF.

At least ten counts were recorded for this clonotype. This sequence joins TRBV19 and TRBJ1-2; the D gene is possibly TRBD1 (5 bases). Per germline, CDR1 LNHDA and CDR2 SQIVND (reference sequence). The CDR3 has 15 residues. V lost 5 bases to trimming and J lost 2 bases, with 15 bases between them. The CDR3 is CASSLYEGLNYGYTF. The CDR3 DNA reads TGTGCCAGTAGTCTGTATGAGGGACTCAACTATGGCTACACCTTC.

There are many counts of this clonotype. The CDR3 protein is CAISEALFEQYF. The CDR3 DNA reads TGTGCCATCAGTGAGGCCCTTTTCGAGCAGTACTTC. This chain connects TRBV10-3 to TRBJ2-7; D gene uncertain. The length of the CDR3 is 12 residues. Trimming stripped 2 bases from V and 6 bases from J, with 8 bases between. Germline-derived CDR1 and CDR2 are ENHRY and SYGVKD.

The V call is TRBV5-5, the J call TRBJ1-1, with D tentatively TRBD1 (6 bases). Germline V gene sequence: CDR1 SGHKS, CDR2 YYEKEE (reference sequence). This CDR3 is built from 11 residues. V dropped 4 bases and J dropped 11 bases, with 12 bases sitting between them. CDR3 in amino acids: CASSPGTSAFF. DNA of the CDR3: TGTGCCAGCAGCCCAGGGACATCTGCTTTCTTT. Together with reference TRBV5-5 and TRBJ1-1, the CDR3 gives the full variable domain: DAGVTQSPTHLIKTRGQQVTLRCSPISGHKSVSWYQQVLGQGPQFIFQYYEKEERGRGNFPDRFSARQFPNYSSELNVNALLLGDSALYLCASSPGTSAFFGQGTRLTVV.

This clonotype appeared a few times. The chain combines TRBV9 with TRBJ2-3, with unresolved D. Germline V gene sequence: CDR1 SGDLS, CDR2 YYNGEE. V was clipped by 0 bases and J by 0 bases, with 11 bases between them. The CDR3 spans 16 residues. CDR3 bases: TGTGCCAGCAGCGTAGGGGTCGATCCTAGCACAGATACGCAGTATTTT. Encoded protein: CASSVGVDPSTDTQYF.